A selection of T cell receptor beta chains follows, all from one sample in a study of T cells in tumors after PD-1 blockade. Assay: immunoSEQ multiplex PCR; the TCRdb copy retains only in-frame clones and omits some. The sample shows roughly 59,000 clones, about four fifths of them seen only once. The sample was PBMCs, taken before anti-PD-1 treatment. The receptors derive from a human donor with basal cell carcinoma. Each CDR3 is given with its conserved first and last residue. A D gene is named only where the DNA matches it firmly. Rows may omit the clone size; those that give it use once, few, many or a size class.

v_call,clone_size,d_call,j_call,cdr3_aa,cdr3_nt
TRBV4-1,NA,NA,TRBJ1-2,CASSQTESTNYGYTF,TGCGCCAGCAGCCAAACGGAGTCCACTAACTATGGCTACACCTTC
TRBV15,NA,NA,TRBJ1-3,CATSREWSLSGNTIYF,TGTGCCACCAGCAGAGAATGGAGCCTCTCTGGAAACACCATATATTTT
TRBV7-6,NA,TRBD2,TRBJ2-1,CASSGPGGPSNEQFF,TGTGCCAGCAGCGGCCCGGGGGGGCCTAGCAATGAGCAGTTCTTC
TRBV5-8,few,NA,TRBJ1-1,CASSSFRHTEAFF,TGTGCCAGCAGCTCGTTCAGGCACACTGAAGCTTTCTTT
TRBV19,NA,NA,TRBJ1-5,CASSLQTAYSNQPQHF,TGTGCCAGTAGTCTCCAGACAGCCTATAGCAATCAGCCCCAGCATTTT
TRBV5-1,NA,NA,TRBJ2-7,CASSSGTFNEQYF,TGCGCCAGCAGCTCCGGGACATTCAACGAGCAGTACTTC
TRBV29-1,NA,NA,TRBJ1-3,CSVEDRPGSGNTIYF,TGCAGCGTTGAAGATCGTCCGGGGTCTGGAAACACCATATATTTT
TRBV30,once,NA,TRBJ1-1,CAWIVSIGRGFTEAFF,TGTGCCTGGATCGTTTCTATCGGCAGGGGATTCACTGAAGCTTTCTTT
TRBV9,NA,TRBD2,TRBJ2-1,CASSVATLGGYNEQFF,TGTGCCAGCAGCGTAGCTACTCTGGGGGGGTACAATGAGCAGTTCTTC
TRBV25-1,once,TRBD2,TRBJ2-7,CATTLADSYEQYF,TGTGCCACAACCCTAGCGGATTCCTACGAGCAGTACTTC
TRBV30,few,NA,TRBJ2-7,CAWSFPPRLGRTYEQYF,TGTGCCTGGAGTTTCCCCCCCCGTTTGGGGCGGACCTACGAGCAGTACTTC
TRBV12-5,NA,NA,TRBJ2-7,CASGLVSGFEQYF,TGTGCTAGTGGTTTGGTCTCAGGGTTCGAGCAGTACTTC
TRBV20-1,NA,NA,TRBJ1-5,CSASQRPYKGQPQHF,TGCAGTGCTAGTCAAAGGCCCTATAAGGGTCAGCCCCAGCATTTT
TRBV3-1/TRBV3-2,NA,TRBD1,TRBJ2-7,CASSRRTGFVSEQYF,TGTGCCAGCAGCCGGCGGACAGGGTTCGTCTCCGAGCAGTACTTC
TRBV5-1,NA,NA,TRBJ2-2,CASRTGNTGELFF,TGCGCCAGCAGAACAGGGAACACCGGGGAGCTGTTTTTT
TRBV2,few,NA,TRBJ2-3,CASSETLREYF,TGTGCCAGCAGCGAGACTTTGCGGGAGTATTTT
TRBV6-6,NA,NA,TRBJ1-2,CASLKSGTAYGYTF,TGTGCCAGCTTAAAATCCGGGACGGCCTATGGCTACACCTTC
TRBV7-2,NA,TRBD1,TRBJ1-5,CASSLTGVGQPQHF,TGTGCCAGCAGCTTGACAGGGGTGGGTCAGCCCCAGCATTTT
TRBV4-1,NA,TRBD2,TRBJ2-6,CASSREAGASGANVLTF,TGCGCCAGCAGCCGCGAAGCGGGGGCCTCTGGGGCCAACGTCCTGACTTTC
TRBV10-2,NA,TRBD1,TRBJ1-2,CASSEQGHGYTF,TGCGCCAGCAGTGAACAGGGGCATGGCTACACCTTC
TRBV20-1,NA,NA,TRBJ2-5,CSASGADQYQETQYF,TGCAGTGCTAGTGGTGCAGATCAATACCAAGAGACCCAGTACTTC
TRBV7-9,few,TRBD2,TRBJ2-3,CASSLISLAGAGRDTQYF,TGTGCCAGCAGCTTAATTTCACTAGCGGGGGCCGGGCGCGATACGCAGTATTTT
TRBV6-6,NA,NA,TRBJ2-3,CASGNQPLDTQYF,TGTGCCAGCGGGAACCAGCCCTTAGATACGCAGTATTTT
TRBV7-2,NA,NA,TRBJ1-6,CASSLAEPVGQNSPLHF,TGTGCCAGCAGCTTAGCGGAGCCAGTGGGACAAAATTCACCCCTCCACTTT
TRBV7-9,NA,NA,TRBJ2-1,CASSLESFGEQFF,TGTGCCAGCAGCTTAGAGAGTTTCGGTGAGCAGTTCTTC
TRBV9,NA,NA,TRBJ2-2,CASSEIQVPGTGELFF,TGTGCCAGCAGCGAGATACAGGTGCCAGGCACCGGGGAGCTGTTTTTT
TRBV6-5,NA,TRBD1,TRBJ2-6,CASSPGTGRYVLTF,TGTGCCAGCAGTCCCGGGACAGGACGATACGTCCTGACTTTC
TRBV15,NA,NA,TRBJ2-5,CATSRESRIQETQYF,TGTGCCACCAGCAGAGAATCACGAATCCAAGAGACCCAGTACTTC
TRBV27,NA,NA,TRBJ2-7,CASSYSERASYEQYF,TGTGCCAGCAGTTATTCAGAGCGGGCCTCCTACGAGCAGTACTTC
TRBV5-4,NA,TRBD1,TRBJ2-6,CASSTWTGDYSGANVLTF,TGTGCCAGCAGCACTTGGACAGGGGACTACTCTGGGGCCAACGTCCTGACTTTC
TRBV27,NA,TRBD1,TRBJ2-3,CASSLDRGSSDTQYF,TGTGCCAGCAGTTTGGACAGGGGGTCATCGGATACGCAGTATTTT
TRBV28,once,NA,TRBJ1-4,CASEGSEKLFF,TGTGCCAGCGAGGGTTCGGAAAAACTGTTTTTT
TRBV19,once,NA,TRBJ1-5,CASSNQRSSNQPQHF,TGTGCCAGTAGTAACCAAAGGAGCAGCAATCAGCCCCAGCATTTT
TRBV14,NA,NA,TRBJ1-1,CASSSRYTEAFF,TGTGCCAGCAGCTCGAGATACACTGAAGCTTTCTTT
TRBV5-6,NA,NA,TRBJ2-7,CASSWGTFSYEQYF,TGTGCCAGCAGCTGGGGGACTTTCTCCTACGAGCAGTACTTC
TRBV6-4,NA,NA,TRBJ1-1,CASSVGGNTEAFF,TGTGCCAGCAGTGTCGGGGGGAACACTGAAGCTTTCTTT
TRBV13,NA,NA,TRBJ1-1,CASSPPGGPEAFF,TGTGCCAGCAGCCCCCCCGGGGGACCTGAAGCTTTCTTT
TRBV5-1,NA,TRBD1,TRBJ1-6,CASSLQGDVYNSPLHF,TGCGCCAGCAGCTTGCAGGGGGATGTATATAATTCACCCCTCCACTTT
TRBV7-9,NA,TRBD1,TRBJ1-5,CASSLALDRGRGGNQPQHF,TGTGCCAGCAGCTTAGCGCTCGACAGGGGGCGGGGGGGCAATCAGCCCCAGCATTTT
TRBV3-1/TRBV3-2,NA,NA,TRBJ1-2,CASSQDGVNGYTF,TGTGCCAGCAGCCAAGATGGGGTTAACGGCTACACCTTC
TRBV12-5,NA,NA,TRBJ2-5,CASGSTGVAMGGLLNF,TGTGCTAGTGGTTCCACAGGGGTCGCTATGGGAGGTTTACTCAACTTC
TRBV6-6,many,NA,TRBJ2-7,CASSYSNPAQAYEQYF,TGTGCCAGCAGTTACTCGAACCCGGCGCAGGCCTACGAGCAGTACTTC
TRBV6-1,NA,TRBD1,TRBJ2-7,CASSEGGQVSSEQYF,TGTGCCAGCAGTGAAGGGGGACAGGTCTCCTCCGAGCAGTACTTC
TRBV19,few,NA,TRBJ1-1,CASSRQRMNTEAFF,TGTGCCAGTAGCCGACAAAGGATGAACACTGAAGCTTTCTTT
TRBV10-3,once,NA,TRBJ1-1,CAIKGRIFTEAFF,TGTGCCATCAAGGGTAGGATTTTCACTGAAGCTTTCTTT
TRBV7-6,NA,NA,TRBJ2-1,CASSSISNEQFF,TGTGCCAGCAGCTCTATTAGCAATGAGCAGTTCTTC
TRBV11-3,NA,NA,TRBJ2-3,CASSSLLREADTQYF,TGTGCCAGCAGCTCCTTACTTAGGGAGGCAGATACGCAGTATTTT
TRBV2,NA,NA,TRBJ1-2,CASSTGDYGYTF,TGTGCCAGCTCGACAGGAGACTATGGCTACACCTTC
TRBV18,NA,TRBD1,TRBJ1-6,CASSGTGGSISPNSPLHF,TGTGCCAGCTCGGGGACAGGGGGCTCTATAAGCCCAAATTCACCCCTCCACTTT
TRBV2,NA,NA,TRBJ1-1,CASGRETTEAFF,TGTGCCAGCGGCCGGGAGACCACTGAAGCTTTCTTT
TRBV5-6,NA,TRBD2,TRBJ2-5,CASSLTSGGQETQYF,TGTGCCAGCAGCTTGACTAGCGGGGGTCAAGAGACCCAGTACTTC
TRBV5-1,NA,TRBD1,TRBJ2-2,CASSSGGTGNTGELFF,TGCGCCAGCAGCTCTGGGGGGACAGGAAACACCGGGGAGCTGTTTTTT
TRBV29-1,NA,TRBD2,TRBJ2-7,CSVVTRLATGGLAGSSLREQYF,TGCAGCGTAGTGACCAGGCTCGCTACCGGCGGACTAGCGGGGTCCTCGTTGCGCGAGCAGTACTTC